The 22 T cell receptor beta chains listed next were all sequenced from one sample in a study of technical replicates of blood from a few donors. Repertoires were generated with immunoSEQ multiplex PCR, while TCRdb's copy carries only in-frame clones and drops some. This table has about 66,000 clones, roughly 90% appearing once. The sequenced sample consisted of PBMCs. The receptor source for this set is a human donor in good health. Some clones in this sample may be carry-over from other donors' samples.

The rearrangement uses TRBV25-1 and TRBJ2-5, with 8 bases fitting TRBD1. V was clipped by 2 bases and J by 5 bases; unmatched bases: 4. The length of the CDR3 is 14 residues. CDR1 MGHDK and CDR2 SYGVNS come from the germline V gene. The CDR3 region has the DNA TGTGCCAGCAGTGAAGCCAGGGGGCGGGAGACCCAGTACTTC. Amino acid sequence: CASSEARGRETQYF.

The chain has TRBV21-1 and TRBJ2-7; the table calls TRBD2, which could not be checked here. TRBV21-1 is labeled a pseudogene. There are 17 residues in the CDR3. The CDR3 here is CASSRRLAGGRSYEQYF. The DNA of the CDR3 is TGTGCCAGCTCCAGGAGGCTAGCGGGAGGACGTTCCTACGAGCAGTACTTC.

J is TRBJ2-1 and V is TRBV6-6; D possibly corresponds to TRBD2 (6 bases). V lost 6 bases and J lost 4, with 16 bases in between. Germline CDR1 is MNHNY and CDR2 is SVGAGI (reference sequence). CDR3 length equals 15 residues. The CDR3 loop is CASSTTSPAYNEQFF. In DNA, the CDR3 is TGTGCCAGCAGCACAACTAGCCCCGCGTACAATGAGCAGTTCTTC.

This chain connects TRBV7-9 to TRBJ2-7; 8 bases align to TRBD2. CDR1 is SEHNR and CDR2 is FQNEAQ in the germline V gene (reference sequence). J lost 2 bases, V lost 4 bases, and 7 bases had no gene match. The CDR3 length is 15 residues. The CDR3 DNA is TGTGCCAGCAGCTCGGCAAGCGGGGGTACCTACGAGCAGTACTTC. Translation: CASSSASGGTYEQYF.

The V and J genes are TRBV4-1 and TRBJ1-1; D call uncertain. This CDR3 contains 15 residues. V was shortened by 0 bases and J by 6 bases, with 14 bases between the two germline ends. Germline CDR1 reads MGHRA; CDR2 reads YSYEKL. CDR3 bases: TGCGCCAGCAGCCAAGACACAGCTGTCCCCCCTGAAGCTTTCTTT. It translates to CASSQDTAVPPEAFF.

The rearrangement links TRBV14 to TRBJ1-2, with 8 positions matching TRBD1. V lost 1 base to trimming and J lost 5 bases; unmatched junction nucleotides: 12. The CDR3 sequence is 17 residues long. The germline V gene encodes CDR1 SGHDN and CDR2 FVKESK. This CDR3 reads CASSQVSGGSGMYGYTF. Here the CDR3 DNA reads TGTGCCAGCAGCCAAGTCTCAGGGGGCTCTGGGATGTATGGCTACACCTTC.

This CDR3 is CASSKAYLAGTSYEQYF. DNA for the CDR3: TGTGCCAGCAGCAAAGCTTACCTAGCGGGGACCTCCTACGAGCAGTACTTC. The chain recombines TRBV21-1 with TRBJ2-7; TRBD2, the table's D call, lacks a check against the DNA. TRBV21-1 is given as a pseudogene. This CDR3 is 17 amino acids long.

The chain combines TRBV4-2 with TRBJ2-2; D possibly corresponds to TRBD2 (5 bases). The CDR3 loop spans 17 amino acids. Germline lookup yields CDR1 LGHNA and CDR2 YNFKEQ. Trimming took off 3 bases at V and 6 bases at J, with 20 bases between the two ends. CDR3 nucleotide sequence: TGTGCCAGCAGCCAGGGCGACGAGGCTAGCAGTTCCGGGGAGCTGTTTTTT. As protein: CASSQGDEASSSGELFF.

V is TRBV4-2 and J is TRBJ2-3; D ambiguous. CDR3 length: 13 residues. Germline CDR1 and CDR2: LGHNA and YNFKEQ. V dropped 0 bases and J dropped 4 bases, with 5 bases sitting between them. The CDR3 bases are TGTGCCAGCAGCCAAGATCTCCCAGATACGCAGTATTTT. It yields the protein CASSQDLPDTQYF.

The CDR3 spells CAISDTVNTEAFF. In DNA form, the CDR3 reads TGTGCCATCAGTGACACGGTGAACACTGAAGCTTTCTTT. The rearrangement uses TRBV10-3 and TRBJ1-1; D is ambiguous. The V gene's germline CDR1 is ENHRY and CDR2 SYGVKD. This CDR3 is built from 13 residues. The germline V and J ends were trimmed by 3 bases and 0 bases, with 5 bases remaining between them.

This chain connects TRBV7-2 to TRBJ1-6, with D possibly TRBD1 on 5 matching bases. Trimming removed 5 bases at V and 10 bases at J, with 12 bases between. Germline CDR1 reads SGHTA; CDR2 reads FQGNSA. The CDR3 extends over 13 amino acids. The CDR3 spells CASSQDSFSPLHF. The CDR3 DNA reads as TGTGCCAGCAGCCAAGACAGTTTCTCACCCCTCCACTTT.

This chain joins TRBV7-2 and TRBJ1-2; 9 positions agree with TRBD1. V lost 4 bases, J lost 1 base, and 7 bases stayed unmatched. From germline, CDR1 is SGHTA and CDR2 FQGNSA. CDR3 length equals 16 residues. The CDR3 coding sequence is TGTGCCAGCAGCTCCGTCCCGGGACAGGGTAACTATGGCTACACCTTC. Protein sequence: CASSSVPGQGNYGYTF.

J is TRBJ2-6 and V is TRBV10-3, with D perhaps matching TRBD1 (6 bases). V lost 4 bases, J lost 0 bases, and 10 bases lay in between. There are 16 residues in the CDR3. Germline V gene data show CDR1 as ENHRY and CDR2 as SYGVKD. CDR3 amino acids: CAISGTANSGANVLTF. CDR3 nucleotides: TGTGCCATCAGTGGGACAGCGAACTCTGGGGCCAACGTCCTGACTTTC.

The chain has TRBV4-2 and TRBJ1-6, with TRBD1 matching 8 bases. Germline CDR1 and CDR2: LGHNA and YNFKEQ. CDR3 length: 18 residues. V shed 3 bases and J 5 bases; nucleotides not matched to a gene: 12. The CDR3 nucleotides read TGTGCCAGCAGCCAGAGTCCAGGGGGCTTCGGTAATAATTCACCCCTCCACTTT. Translating it yields CASSQSPGGFGNNSPLHF.

J is TRBJ1-1 and V is TRBV5-1; 10 nucleotides agree with TRBD1. CDR1 SGHRS and CDR2 YFSETQ come from the germline V gene. Unmatched junction bases numbered 0, after V lost 0 bases and J lost 4 bases. This CDR3 is built from 14 residues. For the CDR3, the DNA is TGCGCCAGCAGCTTGGGACAGGGGGCCACTGAAGCTTTCTTT. It encodes CASSLGQGATEAFF.

The V call is TRBV21-1, the J call TRBJ2-2; the DNA was not compared with TRBD1, the D call given in the table. TRBV21-1 is a documented pseudogene. This CDR3 contains 17 residues. The CDR3 sequence is CASGSHRPDANTGELFF. CDR3 DNA sequence: TGTGCCAGCGGTTCACACAGACCTGACGCGAACACCGGGGAGCTGTTTTTT.

This chain joins TRBV6-1 and TRBJ2-7; perhaps TRBD2 as D (6 bases). Germline V gene data show CDR1 as MNHNS and CDR2 as SASEGT. Trimming took 6 bases from V and 4 from J, leaving 19 bases between them. The CDR3 runs 15 residues. This CDR3 is CASRQQQLASYEQYF. DNA for the CDR3: TGTGCCAGCAGGCAACAACAACTAGCATCTTACGAGCAGTACTTC.

The V gene is TRBV9, the J gene TRBJ2-2, with a weak D call TRBD2 (6 bases). The CDR3 covers 15 residues. Trimming took 0 bases from V and 7 from J, leaving 13 bases between them. From germline, CDR1 is SGDLS and CDR2 YYNGEE. CDR3 DNA sequence: TGTGCCAGCAGCGTAGTGGAGGGGCTTGGCGGGGAGCTGTTTTTT. Its translation: CASSVVEGLGGELFF.

This rearrangement joins TRBV30 to TRBJ2-5, with TRBD2 matching 14 bases. Germline V gene sequence: CDR1 GTSNPN, CDR2 SVGIG (reference sequence). V trimming: 3 bases; J trimming: 1 base; junction bases outside the gene matches: 10. The CDR3 consists of 18 residues. The CDR3 sequence: CAWRGGTSGRGIQETQYF. CDR3 DNA: TGTGCCTGGAGGGGAGGGACTAGCGGGAGAGGCATCCAAGAGACCCAGTACTTC.

The chain recombines TRBV7-9 with TRBJ2-3, with TRBD1 matching over 7 bases. CDR1 is SEHNR, CDR2 FQNEAQ, per germline (reference sequence). The ends lost 5 bases at V and 2 bases at J; junction bases unmatched: 10. The CDR3 has 16 residues. The CDR3 nucleotides are TGTGCCAGCAGCGCACGACAGGGATACTCCACAGATACGCAGTATTTT. This translates into CASSARQGYSTDTQYF.

J is TRBJ2-1 and V is TRBV5-1; 8 nucleotides line up with TRBD2. Germline V gene sequence: CDR1 SGHRS, CDR2 YFSETQ. CDR3 length equals 14 residues. The junction had 7 bases not matched to a gene; V was cut back by 3 bases and J by 8 bases. The CDR3 coding sequence is TGCGCCAGCAGCTGGGCGGGAGGACTCGATGAGCAGTTCTTC. Translating it yields CASSWAGGLDEQFF. The whole variable domain, filled in from reference TRBV5-1 and TRBJ2-1, reads KAGVTQTPRYLIKTRGQQVTLSCSPISGHRSVSWYQQTPGQGLQFLFEYFSETQRNKGNFPGRFSGRQFSNSRSEMNVSTLELGDSALYLCASSWAGGLDEQFFGPGTRLTVL.

In nucleotides, the CDR3 is TGTGCCAGTAGTGCGGAACAGGGCCGCACTGAAGCTTTCTTT. Amino acid sequence: CASSAEQGRTEAFF. The V call is TRBV19, the J call TRBJ1-1; maybe TRBD1 (6 bases). The germline CDR1 and CDR2 sequences are LNHDA and SQIVND (reference sequence). CDR3 length: 14 residues. V was shortened by 5 bases and J by 4 bases, with 14 bases between the two germline ends.